Listed below are T cell receptor beta chains from one sample, sequenced in a study of cytomegalovirus exposure and HLA in healthy donors. Sequenced by immunoSEQ multiplex PCR; TCRdb stores in-frame clones only, minus some. This table holds 90,000 to 100,000 clones, around 77% found once. Source material: PBMCs. The receptors were sampled from a female donor in good health and CMV-seronegative. CDR3s include the opening cysteine and the closing phenylalanine or tryptophan. The D gene is left open where the match is weak. For some rows the clone size is stated as once, few or many, or as a class when expanded; others skip it.

V gene: TRBV6-5
CDR3 length: 14
clone size: .
D gene: TRBD2
J gene: TRBJ2-7
CDR3 protein: CASSFPGGGHEQYF
CDR3 DNA: TGTGCCAGCAGCTTCCCGGGGGGGGGCCACGAGCAGTACTTC

V gene: TRBV7-2
CDR3 length: 18
clone size: .
D gene: TRBD1
J gene: TRBJ1-4
CDR3 protein: CASSLEGAIIGPNEKLFF
CDR3 DNA: TGTGCCAGCAGCTTAGAGGGGGCCATAATAGGGCCCAATGAAAAACTGTTTTTT

V gene: TRBV6-1
CDR3 length: 11
clone size: few
D gene: .
J gene: TRBJ1-2
CDR3 protein: CASSEYRVLTF
CDR3 DNA: TGTGCCAGCAGTGAATACAGGGTTCTCACCTTC

V gene: TRBV30
CDR3 length: 20
clone size: .
D gene: TRBD1
J gene: TRBJ1-3
CDR3 protein: CAWIPQRQGGPLGSGNTIYF
CDR3 DNA: TGTGCCTGGATCCCGCAGAGACAGGGGGGACCTCTCGGGTCTGGAAACACCATATATTTT

V gene: TRBV7-9
CDR3 length: 15
clone size: .
D gene: .
J gene: TRBJ1-6
CDR3 protein: CASSLKPGGNSPLHF
CDR3 DNA: TGTGCCAGCAGCTTGAAACCGGGGGGCAATTCACCCCTCCACTTT

V gene: TRBV7-3
CDR3 length: 14
clone size: .
D gene: .
J gene: TRBJ1-1
CDR3 protein: CASSLRGWDTEAFF
CDR3 DNA: TGTGCCAGCAGCTTAAGAGGGTGGGACACTGAAGCTTTCTTT

V gene: TRBV7-3
CDR3 length: 15
clone size: .
D gene: TRBD1
J gene: TRBJ2-7
CDR3 protein: CASSPRQTGVREQYF
CDR3 DNA: TGTGCCAGCAGCCCACGGCAGACAGGGGTGAGAGAGCAGTACTTC

V gene: TRBV11-2
CDR3 length: 16
clone size: few
D gene: TRBD1
J gene: TRBJ2-7
CDR3 protein: CASSSRLTGGPYEQYF
CDR3 DNA: TGTGCCAGCAGCTCTCGACTGACAGGGGGTCCGTACGAGCAGTACTTC

V gene: TRBV7-9
CDR3 length: 15
clone size: .
D gene: TRBD1
J gene: TRBJ2-7
CDR3 protein: CASSLRTGAAYEQYF
CDR3 DNA: TGTGCCAGCAGCTTAAGAACAGGGGCCGCCTACGAGCAGTACTTC

V gene: TRBV18
CDR3 length: 14
clone size: .
D gene: TRBD2
J gene: TRBJ2-5
CDR3 protein: CASSPLAVQETQYF
CDR3 DNA: TGTGCCAGCTCACCCCTAGCGGTCCAAGAGACCCAGTACTTC

V gene: TRBV11-3
CDR3 length: 16
clone size: .
D gene: TRBD2
J gene: TRBJ2-1
CDR3 protein: CASSWTSGGRYNEQFF
CDR3 DNA: TGTGCCAGCAGCTGGACGAGCGGGGGGCGCTACAATGAGCAGTTCTTC

V gene: TRBV5-4
CDR3 length: 15
clone size: .
D gene: .
J gene: TRBJ2-7
CDR3 protein: CASSPGAEVSYEQYF
CDR3 DNA: TGTGCCAGCAGCCCTGGGGCGGAAGTTTCCTACGAGCAGTACTTC

V gene: TRBV19
CDR3 length: 17
clone size: .
D gene: .
J gene: TRBJ1-5
CDR3 protein: CASRGPSWKGGNQPQHF
CDR3 DNA: TGTGCCAGTAGAGGTCCCTCTTGGAAAGGGGGTAATCAGCCCCAGCATTTT

V gene: TRBV30
CDR3 length: 12
clone size: .
D gene: TRBD1
J gene: TRBJ1-1
CDR3 protein: CAWQGVSTEAFF
CDR3 DNA: TGTGCCTGGCAGGGGGTGAGCACTGAAGCTTTCTTT

V gene: TRBV5-4
CDR3 length: 16
clone size: .
D gene: TRBD1
J gene: TRBJ1-4
CDR3 protein: CASSLNRGPSNEKLFF
CDR3 DNA: TGTGCCAGCAGCCTCAACAGGGGGCCTAGTAATGAAAAACTGTTTTTT

V gene: TRBV27
CDR3 length: 15
clone size: few
D gene: TRBD2
J gene: TRBJ2-1
CDR3 protein: CASSPSVGGDNEQFF
CDR3 DNA: TGTGCCAGCAGCCCCTCCGTCGGGGGGGACAATGAGCAGTTCTTC

V gene: TRBV5-1
CDR3 length: 14
clone size: .
D gene: .
J gene: TRBJ1-4
CDR3 protein: CASSLQGPNEKLFF
CDR3 DNA: TGCGCCAGCAGCTTGCAGGGGCCCAATGAAAAACTGTTTTTT

V gene: TRBV6-6
CDR3 length: 14
clone size: .
D gene: TRBD1
J gene: TRBJ1-4
CDR3 protein: CASSSWTGGEKLFF
CDR3 DNA: TGTGCCAGCAGTTCCTGGACAGGCGGTGAAAAACTGTTTTTT

V gene: TRBV7-9
CDR3 length: 15
clone size: .
D gene: TRBD2
J gene: TRBJ2-1
CDR3 protein: CSSTVTSGSYNEQFF
CDR3 DNA: TGTTCCAGCACCGTGACTAGCGGGAGTTACAATGAGCAGTTCTTC

V gene: TRBV19
CDR3 length: 14
clone size: .
D gene: TRBD1
J gene: TRBJ1-5
CDR3 protein: CASRDRVSNQPQHF
CDR3 DNA: TGTGCAAGTAGGGACAGGGTGAGCAATCAGCCCCAGCATTTT

V gene: TRBV9
CDR3 length: 15
clone size: .
D gene: TRBD1
J gene: TRBJ2-7
CDR3 protein: CASSAGTGGSYEQYF
CDR3 DNA: TGTGCCAGCAGCGCCGGGACAGGGGGAAGCTACGAGCAGTACTTC

V gene: TRBV6-6
CDR3 length: 14
clone size: once
D gene: .
J gene: TRBJ1-1
CDR3 protein: CASSYGSENTEAFF
CDR3 DNA: TGTGCCAGCAGTTACGGGAGCGAGAACACTGAAGCTTTCTTT

V gene: TRBV11-1
CDR3 length: 17
clone size: .
D gene: TRBD1
J gene: TRBJ1-1
CDR3 protein: CASSTRQGPIKLGEAFF
CDR3 DNA: TGTGCCAGCAGCACCCGACAGGGCCCTATAAAATTGGGTGAAGCTTTCTTT